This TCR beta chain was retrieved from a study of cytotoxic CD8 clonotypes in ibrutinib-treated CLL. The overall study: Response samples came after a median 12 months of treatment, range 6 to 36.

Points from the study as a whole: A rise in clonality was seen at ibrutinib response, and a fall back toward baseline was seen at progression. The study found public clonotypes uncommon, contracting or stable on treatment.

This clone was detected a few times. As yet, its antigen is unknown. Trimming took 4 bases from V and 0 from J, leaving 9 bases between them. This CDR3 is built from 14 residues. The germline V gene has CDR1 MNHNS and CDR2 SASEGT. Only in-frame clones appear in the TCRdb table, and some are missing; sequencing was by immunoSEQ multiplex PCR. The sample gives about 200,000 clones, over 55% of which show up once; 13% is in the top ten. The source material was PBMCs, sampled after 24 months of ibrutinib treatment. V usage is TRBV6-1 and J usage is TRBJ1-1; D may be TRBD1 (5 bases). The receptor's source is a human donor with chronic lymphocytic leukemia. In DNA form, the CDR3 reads TGTGCCAGCAGTGTTAACAGGATGAACACTGAAGCTTTCTTT. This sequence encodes CASSVNRMNTEAFF.